These T cell receptor beta chains were read from a single sample in a study of T-cell reconstitution after alpha-beta-depleted transplantation in children. MiXCR was run by TCRdb on the PCR reads, yielding one entry per CDR3 protein. The data hold about 470,000 distinct CDR3 sequences, with roughly 43% observed a single time. The specimen comprised PBMCs, sampled before TCRalphabeta/CD19-depleted stem cell transplant. These receptors were taken from a girl under 10 years old with aplastic anemia, due to receive a stem cell transplant. Both conserved end residues are part of each CDR3. A D gene is named only where the DNA matches it firmly. For some rows the clone size is stated as once, few or many, or as a class when expanded; others skip it.

d_call: TRBD1; clone_size: many; j_call: TRBJ2-7; v_call: TRBV20-1; cdr3_aa: CSASQGVYEQYF; cdr3_nt: TGCAGTGCTAGTCAGGGGGTCTACGAGCAGTACTTC
d_call: NA; clone_size: many; j_call: TRBJ2-7; v_call: TRBV7-2; cdr3_aa: CASSQRGVPPYEQYF; cdr3_nt: TGTGCCAGCAGCCAGAGGGGCGTTCCTCCCTACGAGCAGTACTTC
d_call: TRBD2; clone_size: NA; j_call: TRBJ2-5; v_call: TRBV6-1; cdr3_aa: CASRRGLAGETQYF; cdr3_nt: TGTGCCAGCAGGCGCGGACTAGCGGGAGAGACCCAGTACTTC
d_call: TRBD1; clone_size: many; j_call: TRBJ1-4; v_call: TRBV20-1; cdr3_aa: CSAPDRAYPTNEKLFF; cdr3_nt: TGCAGTGCGCCGGACAGGGCATATCCAACTAATGAAAAACTGTTTTTT
d_call: NA; clone_size: NA; j_call: TRBJ1-1; v_call: TRBV12-3/TRBV12-4; cdr3_aa: CASFLREGTEAFF; cdr3_nt: TGTGCCAGCTTCCTGCGGGAAGGAACTGAAGCTTTCTTT
d_call: NA; clone_size: NA; j_call: TRBJ2-5; v_call: TRBV7-6; cdr3_aa: CASSLPIQGWETQYF; cdr3_nt: TGTGCCAGCAGCTTACCGATACAGGGATGGGAGACCCAGTACTTC
d_call: TRBD1; clone_size: many; j_call: TRBJ2-7; v_call: TRBV7-9; cdr3_aa: CASANIRGTGAYEQYF; cdr3_nt: TGTGCCAGCGCCAATATCCGCGGGACAGGGGCCTACGAGCAGTACTTC
d_call: TRBD2; clone_size: many; j_call: TRBJ2-5; v_call: TRBV7-9; cdr3_aa: CASSPGRREQETQYF; cdr3_nt: TGTGCCAGCAGCCCGGGGAGGCGGGAGCAAGAGACCCAGTACTTC
d_call: NA; clone_size: many; j_call: TRBJ1-2; v_call: TRBV29-1; cdr3_aa: CSAKRDYGYTF; cdr3_nt: TGCAGCGCAAAAAGGGACTATGGCTACACCTTC
d_call: TRBD2; clone_size: NA; j_call: TRBJ2-1; v_call: TRBV20-1; cdr3_aa: CSARGVGRSSYNEQFF; cdr3_nt: TGCAGTGCTAGAGGCGTCGGGAGGAGCTCCTACAATGAGCAGTTCTTC
d_call: NA; clone_size: NA; j_call: TRBJ2-3; v_call: TRBV25-1; cdr3_aa: CANSNPPGQEEEPTSTDTQYF; cdr3_nt: TGTGCCAACTCAAACCCTCCGGGACAAGAGGAGGAACCAACCTCCACAGATACGCAGTATTTT
d_call: NA; clone_size: NA; j_call: TRBJ2-3; v_call: TRBV5-1; cdr3_aa: CASSLVRGVTDTQYF; cdr3_nt: TGCGCCAGCAGCTTGGTACGAGGGGTTACAGATACGCAGTATTTT
d_call: TRBD2; clone_size: few; j_call: TRBJ2-1; v_call: TRBV5-1; cdr3_aa: CASSLVASGSEQFF; cdr3_nt: TGCGCCAGCAGCTTGGTGGCTAGCGGGAGTGAGCAGTTCTTC
d_call: TRBD1; clone_size: NA; j_call: TRBJ2-7; v_call: TRBV12-3/TRBV12-4; cdr3_aa: CASSPPGQGGYEQYF; cdr3_nt: TGTGCCAGCAGCCCACCGGGACAGGGGGGGTACGAGCAGTACTTC
d_call: NA; clone_size: few; j_call: TRBJ2-7; v_call: TRBV18; cdr3_aa: CASSPPAGYSYEQYF; cdr3_nt: TGTGCCAGCTCACCACCTGCGGGCTACTCCTACGAGCAGTACTTC
d_call: NA; clone_size: many; j_call: TRBJ2-7; v_call: TRBV7-2; cdr3_aa: CASSFDRSSYEQYF; cdr3_nt: TGTGCCAGCAGCTTTGATCGGAGCTCCTACGAGCAGTACTTC